This TCR beta chain was sequenced for a study of shared clonotypes between healthy human individuals. None of the donors, who were healthy HIV-negative adults, had recently had acute infections or vaccinations. Assay: immunoSEQ multiplex PCR; the TCRdb copy retains only in-frame clones and omits some. The sample holds more than 2,000,000 clones; approximately 92% are singletons and the top ten take over 0.12%. This clonotype originated in a man between 18 and 35 years old in good health. The material sequenced was naive CD4+ T cells sorted from blood. This sample's subset: CD45RA+ positively selected.

CDR3 protein: CSVALGRDTQYF. For the CDR3, the DNA is TGCAGCGTCGCACTAGGGAGAGATACGCAGTATTTT. The rearrangement uses TRBV29-1 and TRBJ2-3; perhaps TRBD2 as D (5 bases). The germline CDR1 and CDR2 sequences are SQVTM and ANQGSEA. The CDR3 has 12 residues. The V gene lost 6 bases and the J gene lost 5 bases, with 12 bases spanning the gap.